This passage covers 30 T cell receptor beta chains from one sample sequenced in a study of shared clonotypes between healthy human individuals. Data came from immunoSEQ multiplex PCR; TCRdb stores just in-frame clones and leaves some out. The data show fewer than 200,000 clones, around 63% seen once. Sequencing used memory CD4+ T cells sorted from blood. The sample's subset: CD45RA-negative fraction. These receptors all come from a man younger than 45 in good health.

Concerning this clone: One junction end disagrees with the germline gene, perhaps due to a read error. The genes are TRBV7-7 and TRBJ1-1; 11 positions agree with TRBD1. Germline loops: CDR1 SSHAT, CDR2 FNYEAQ (reference sequence). This CDR3 region has 17 residues. Here the CDR3 reads CASSSGTGGARNTEAFF. For the CDR3, the DNA is TGTGCTAGCAGCTCCGGGACAGGGGGGGCCAGGAACACTGAAGCTTTCTTT.

The V call is TRBV7-8, the J call TRBJ2-3; TRBD2 agrees at 10 bases. The CDR3 covers 17 residues. After removal of 2 bases from V and 3 bases from J, the junction contained 8 bases not matched to a gene. Germline-derived CDR1 and CDR2 are SGHVS and FQNEAQ. The CDR3 is CASSLFGLAEGTDTQYF. The CDR3 DNA reads TGTGCCAGCAGCTTATTTGGACTAGCGGAGGGGACAGATACGCAGTATTTT.

J is TRBJ1-1 and V is TRBV15; no definite D call. V was trimmed by 0 bases and J by 2 bases, leaving 4 bases between them. CDR1 is LNHNV and CDR2 is YYDKDF in the germline V gene (reference sequence). The CDR3 is made up of 13 amino acids. Written as DNA, the CDR3 is TGTGCCACCAGCAGAGAGGGTAACACTGAAGCTTTCTTT. This translates into CATSREGNTEAFF.

This chain links TRBV5-4 with TRBJ2-3; D perhaps matches TRBD2 (6 bases). V shed 5 bases and J shed 1 base, with 11 bases lying between them. The germline gives CDR1 SGHNT, CDR2 YYREEE (reference sequence). This CDR3 has 14 residues. CDR3: CASSPSSGTDTQYF. In DNA form, the CDR3 reads TGTGCCAGCAGTCCTTCTAGCGGCACAGATACGCAGTATTTT. The entire variable domain, with the rest obtained from reference TRBV5-4 and TRBJ2-3, is as follows: ETGVTQSPTHLIKTRGQQVTLRCSSQSGHNTVSWYQQALGQGPQFIFQYYREEENGRGNFPPRFSGLQFPNYSSELNVNALELDDSALYLCASSPSSGTDTQYFGPGTRLTVL.

This clone was seen a handful of times. The chain employs TRBV7-2 and TRBJ2-7, with TRBD1 as a possible D gene (5 bases). The CDR3 loop spans 16 amino acids. Trimming left V 0 bases short and J 3 bases short, with 15 bases between. Germline lookup yields CDR1 SGHTA and CDR2 FQGNSA. As DNA, the CDR3 is TGTGCCAGCAGCTTAGCGCTACAGGCGAACTACTACGAGCAGTACTTC. Its translation is CASSLALQANYYEQYF.

J is TRBJ2-5 and V is TRBV30, with TRBD1 matching over 9 bases. The CDR3 consists of 13 residues. The J segment lost 4 bases and the V segment lost 5 bases, leaving 5 bases of the junction unmatched. The germline gives CDR1 GTSNPN, CDR2 SVGIG (reference sequence). CDR3 loop: CAWDTGGLETQYF. In DNA, the CDR3 is TGTGCCTGGGATACAGGGGGCTTAGAGACCCAGTACTTC.

The gene calls are TRBV27 and TRBJ1-5; D not certain. This CDR3 comprises 15 residues. The V and J ends lost 2 bases and 0 bases respectively, with 8 bases between them. Per germline, CDR1 MNHEY and CDR2 SMNVEV (reference sequence). The chain's CDR3 is CASSLGRISNQPQHF. The CDR3 nucleotides are TGTGCCAGCAGTTTAGGACGAATTAGCAATCAGCCCCAGCATTTT.

This clone occurred a few times. The chain has TRBV5-1 and TRBJ2-5, with D unclear. The CDR3 runs to 14 residues. Germline CDR1 and CDR2: SGHRS and YFSETQ. The V end was cut by 4 bases, the J end by 4 bases, with 14 bases between. CDR3 nucleotide sequence: TGCGCCAGCAGCGCACTTCCGGGCCCAGAGACCCAGTACTTC. Translation gives CASSALPGPETQYF.

The CDR3 region has the DNA TGTGCCAGCAGCCCCCAGTCCCGGGACAGGGGCAATGAGCAGTTCTTC. Its protein product is CASSPQSRDRGNEQFF. This chain uses TRBV7-2 with TRBJ2-1; 10 bases line up with TRBD1. This CDR3 has 16 residues. The junction had 10 bases not matched to a gene; V was cut back by 5 bases and J by 6 bases. CDR1 and CDR2 (germline): SGHTA, FQGNSA.

The chain couples TRBV15 to TRBJ2-3; D possibly corresponds to TRBD2 (6 bases). The V end was cut by 0 bases, the J end by 1 base, with 14 bases between. From germline, CDR1 is LNHNV and CDR2 YYDKDF (reference sequence). CDR3 size: 17 residues. CDR3 loop: CATSRDHLASGTDTQYF. CDR3 DNA: TGTGCCACCAGCAGAGATCACCTAGCGAGCGGCACAGATACGCAGTATTTT.

The genes are TRBV6-1 and TRBJ1-5, with a tentative D call TRBD1 (6 bases). Per the germline V gene, CDR1 is MNHNS and CDR2 is SASEGT. CDR3 length: 14 amino acids. V gave up 6 bases and J gave up 3 bases, with 12 bases separating them. CDR3 sequence: CASRADSNNQPQHF. CDR3 in DNA: TGTGCCAGCAGGGCGGACAGCAACAATCAGCCCCAGCATTTT.

The chain recombines TRBV7-8 with TRBJ1-2; a possible D gene is TRBD1 (6 bases). The CDR3 covers 13 residues. Trimming took off 2 bases at V and 9 bases at J, with 13 bases between the two ends. Germline values: CDR1 SGHVS, CDR2 FQNEAQ. CDR3 sequence: CASSLSGVISYTF. The DNA of the CDR3 is TGTGCCAGCAGCTTATCAGGGGTTATCAGCTACACCTTC. Full variable domain (remainder filled in from reference TRBV7-8 and TRBJ1-2): GAGVSQSPRYKVAKRGQDVALRCDPISGHVSLFWYQQALGQGPEFLTYFQNEAQLDKSGLPSDRFFAERPEGSVSTLKIQRTQQEDSAVYLCASSLSGVISYTFGSGTRLTVV.

V usage is TRBV29-1 and J usage is TRBJ2-2, with 11 bases identical to TRBD1. The germline V gene encodes CDR1 SQVTM and CDR2 ANQGSEA. The length of the CDR3 is 15 residues. The V and J ends lost 7 bases and 5 bases, in that order; junction bases with no gene match: 9. The DNA for the CDR3 is TGCAGCGCCTTGGGACAGGGGGATCGGACCGGGGAGCTGTTTTTT. Amino acid sequence: CSALGQGDRTGELFF.

The V gene is TRBV2, the J gene TRBJ1-1; TRBD1 matches 12 bases. Trimming at V came to 6 bases and at J to 5 bases, leaving 13 bases not matched to a gene. The CDR3 sequence is 17 residues long. Germline assignment: CDR1 SNHLY and CDR2 FYNNEI. DNA for the CDR3: TGTGCCAGCAGGGGGGTGGGACAGGGGGCTGTATGGACTGAAGCTTTCTTT. This encodes CASRGVGQGAVWTEAFF. Filled out from reference TRBV2 and TRBJ1-1, the complete variable domain reads EPEVTQTPSHQVTQMGQEVILRCVPISNHLYFYWYRQILGQKVEFLVSFYNNEISEKSEIFDDQFSVERPDGSNFTLKIRSTKLEDSAMYFCASRGVGQGAVWTEAFFGQGTRLTVV.

This chain joins TRBV7-8 and TRBJ2-3; perhaps TRBD1 as D (6 bases). Germline V CDR1 and CDR2: SGHVS, FQNEAQ. V was clipped by 2 bases and J by 1 base, with 10 bases between them. The CDR3 spans 15 residues. Written as DNA, the CDR3 is TGTGCCAGCAGCTTATCGAGACAGGGCACAGATACGCAGTATTTT. Its translation: CASSLSRQGTDTQYF.

V usage is TRBV11-2 and J usage is TRBJ2-1; unclear D gene. This CDR3 has 15 amino acids. The V and J ends lost 4 bases and 9 bases respectively, with 19 bases between them. CDR1 is SGHAT and CDR2 is FQNNGV in the germline V gene. Here the CDR3 reads CASSSLGEGVGEQFF. In nucleotides, the CDR3 is TGTGCCAGCAGCTCCCTAGGAGAAGGAGTGGGTGAGCAGTTCTTC.

In DNA, the CDR3 is TGTGCCAGCAGTTCCACCGGGACTCCCCACAGCGAGCAGTACTTC. This gives the protein CASSSTGTPHSEQYF. The chain employs TRBV28 and TRBJ2-7, with a weak D call TRBD2 (6 bases). The CDR3 is made up of 15 amino acids. V lost 4 bases and J lost 6, with 19 bases in between. Germline CDR1 MDHEN, CDR2 SYDVKM.

This rearrangement joins TRBV20-1 to TRBJ2-3; D remains unclear. V dropped 3 bases and J dropped 3 bases, with 4 bases sitting between them. Germline CDR1 is DFQATT and CDR2 is SNEGSKA (reference sequence). The CDR3 is 11 amino acids. CDR3 sequence: CSARPTDTQYF. CDR3 in DNA: TGCAGTGCTAGGCCGACAGATACGCAGTATTTT.

The V call is TRBV12-2, the J call TRBJ2-3; the table's TRBD1 call for D was not verified on the DNA. TRBV12-2 is described as a pseudogene. The CDR3 totals 17 residues. The CDR3 reads CASRLVGDRTNSDTQYF. Here the CDR3 DNA reads TGTGCAAGTCGCTTAGTAGGGGATCGGACAAACTCGGATACGCAGTATTTT.

This clone was recorded many times. The gene calls are TRBV4-1 and TRBJ2-1; 10 bases align to TRBD2. The germline V gene has CDR1 MGHRA and CDR2 YSYEKL. With 6 bases clipped from V and 11 bases from J, the junction kept 4 bases outside the gene matches. This CDR3 region has 12 residues. CDR3 region: CASRLAGAQQFF. Here the CDR3 DNA reads TGCGCCAGCAGGCTAGCGGGAGCTCAGCAGTTCTTC.

The CDR3 loop is CASSLGEVEYF. The CDR3 bases are TGTGCCAGCAGCTTAGGAGAAGTTGAGTATTTT. The chain carries TRBV5-4 and TRBJ2-3; no firm D call. Germline V gene lookup returns CDR1 SGHNT and CDR2 YYREEE (reference sequence). Trimming cost V 2 bases and J 13 bases, with 11 bases left between them. The CDR3 spans 11 residues.

V gene TRBV5-1 combines with J gene TRBJ2-3; D is tentatively TRBD1 or TRBD2 (5 bases each). The V and J ends lost 5 bases and 0 bases respectively, with 25 bases between them. CDR1 is SGHRS, CDR2 YFSETQ, per germline. The CDR3 is 19 residues long. The CDR3 bases are TGCGCCAGCAGACCAGGGAGTGCCGGGTTGGGGGTTAGCACAGATACGCAGTATTTT. It yields the protein CASRPGSAGLGVSTDTQYF.

This clone turned up a few times. CDR3 sequence: CASSPRPGSLGTDTQYF. CDR3 sequence (DNA): TGTGCCAGCAGCCCCAGGCCGGGTTCATTGGGCACAGATACGCAGTATTTT. The chain combines TRBV11-2 with TRBJ2-3; D not resolved. V lost 5 bases and J lost 1, with 19 bases in between. CDR3 size: 17 residues. Germline CDR1 reads SGHAT; CDR2 reads FQNNGV. Full variable domain (remainder filled in from reference TRBV11-2 and TRBJ2-3): EAGVAQSPRYKIIEKRQSVAFWCNPISGHATLYWYQQILGQGPKLLIQFQNNGVVDDSQLPKDRFSAERLKGVDSTLKIQPAKLEDSAVYLCASSPRPGSLGTDTQYFGPGTRLTVL.

The gene calls are TRBV6-1 and TRBJ2-3, with D perhaps matching TRBD2 (5 bases). The CDR3 runs 15 residues. V lost 5 bases to trimming and J lost 2 bases, with 14 bases between them. Germline CDR1 reads MNHNS; CDR2 reads SASEGT. CDR3: CASSKDSPLTDTQYF. DNA for the CDR3: TGTGCCAGCAGTAAGGACTCACCGCTCACAGATACGCAGTATTTT.

The chain is built from TRBV2 and TRBJ1-2; 11 bases agree with TRBD1. The germline gives CDR1 SNHLY, CDR2 FYNNEI. J lost 0 bases, V lost 6 bases, and 0 bases had no gene match. This CDR3 is 14 amino acids long. In DNA form, the CDR3 reads TGTGCCAGCAGGGGACAGGGGGCTAACTATGGCTACACCTTC. Amino acids: CASRGQGANYGYTF.

This clone was detected many times. The chain carries TRBV11-2 and TRBJ1-5, with D unclear. Trimming cost V 3 bases and J 3 bases, with 6 bases left between them. Germline V gene data show CDR1 as SGHAT and CDR2 as FQNNGV. This CDR3 region has 13 residues. This chain's CDR3 is CASSLTNNQPQHF. Written as DNA, the CDR3 is TGTGCCAGCAGCTTGACCAACAATCAGCCCCAGCATTTT. Looking up the rest from reference TRBV11-2 and TRBJ1-5 gives the full variable domain: EAGVAQSPRYKIIEKRQSVAFWCNPISGHATLYWYQQILGQGPKLLIQFQNNGVVDDSQLPKDRFSAERLKGVDSTLKIQPAKLEDSAVYLCASSLTNNQPQHFGDGTRLSIL.

V is TRBV29-1 and J is TRBJ1-1; possibly TRBD1 for D (5 bases). The V and J ends lost 4 bases and 1 base respectively, with 16 bases between them. The germline V gene has CDR1 SQVTM and CDR2 ANQGSEA. The CDR3 extends over 15 amino acids. Here the CDR3 DNA reads TGCAGCGTTGCCCAGGGTAGGGGACCGAACACTGAAGCTTTCTTT. Translation gives CSVAQGRGPNTEAFF.

Comment on this clone: An end of the junction differs from the germline gene, which may be a read error. This chain links TRBV5-1 with TRBJ2-7; TRBD1 or TRBD2 may be the D gene (5 bases each). The length of the CDR3 is 15 residues. The germline gives CDR1 SGHRS, CDR2 YFSETQ. The CDR3: CASSPEPFGWGLQVF. The CDR3 region has the DNA TGCGCCAGCAGCCCCGAGCCTTTTGGCTGGGGGTTACAGGTTTTC.

The chain joins TRBV18 to TRBJ1-1; D not certain. Trimming took off 4 bases at V and 1 base at J, with 10 bases between the two ends. The CDR3 length is 14 residues. Germline CDR1 reads KGHSH; CDR2 reads LQKENI. The CDR3 DNA reads as TGTGCCAGCTCACTGGACGGGAAGAACACTGAAGCTTTCTTT. This codes for CASSLDGKNTEAFF. Full variable domain (outside the CDR3, taken from reference TRBV18 and TRBJ1-1): NAGVMQNPRHLVRRRGQEARLRCSPMKGHSHVYWYRQLPEEGLKFMVYLQKENIIDESGMPKERFSAEFPKEGPSILRIQQVVRGDSAAYFCASSLDGKNTEAFFGQGTRLTVV.

The genes are TRBV7-9 and TRBJ2-1, with 11 bases aligning to TRBD2. The CDR3 has 19 residues. The V and J ends lost 4 bases and 3 bases, in that order; junction bases with no gene match: 14. CDR1 is SEHNR, CDR2 FQNEAQ, per germline (reference sequence). The DNA for the CDR3 is TGTGCCAGCAGCTCACCGGGACTAGCGGCCATACTTAACTACAATGAGCAGTTCTTC. This translates into CASSSPGLAAILNYNEQFF.